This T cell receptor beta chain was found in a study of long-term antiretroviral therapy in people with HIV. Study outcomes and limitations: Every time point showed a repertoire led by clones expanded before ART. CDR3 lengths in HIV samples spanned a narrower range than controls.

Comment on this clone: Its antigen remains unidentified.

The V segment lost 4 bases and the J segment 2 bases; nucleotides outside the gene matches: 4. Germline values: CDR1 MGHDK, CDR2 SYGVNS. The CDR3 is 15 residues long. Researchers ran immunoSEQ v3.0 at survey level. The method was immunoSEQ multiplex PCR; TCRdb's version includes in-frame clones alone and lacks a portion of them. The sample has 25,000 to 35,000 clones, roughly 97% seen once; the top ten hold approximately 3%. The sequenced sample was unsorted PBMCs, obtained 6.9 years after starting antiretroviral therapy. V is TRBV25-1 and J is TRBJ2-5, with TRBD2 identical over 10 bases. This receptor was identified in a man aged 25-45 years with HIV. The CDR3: CASSAAGGPQETQYF. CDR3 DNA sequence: TGTGCCAGCAGTGCAGCGGGGGGGCCTCAAGAGACCCAGTACTTC.